The TCR beta chain under discussion was sequenced for a study of blood T cell repertoires in COVID-19 (dated by TCRdb to the early 2020s). Some background on the complete study: Samples covering the acute and convalescent phases of COVID-19 were provided by collaborators in the United States, Italy and Spain. The material from the prospective study consisted of cDNA or gDNA derived from T cells, B-cell-depleted T cells, or PBMCs. Subjects who had been exposed to COVID-19, were actively infected with it, or had recovered from it provided the deeply sampled blood TCRbeta repertoires that made up the dataset. The repertoires were released in a freely available public database meant as a resource for research on the immune response to SARS-CoV-2. The samples were drawn from two sources: the first 160 participants of the ongoing ImmuneRACE study, and 950 to 1,500 subjects contributed by 6 global collaborators. Sample metadata almost always included a de-identified subject ID, COVID-19 status, age in years and sex. HLA class I and class II types, where available, came from metadata supplied by the sample provider rather than from assay-based typing.

General conclusions and limits of the study: Clinical and demographic metadata were provided uncurated, with the amount varying by source and participant.

Of note for this clone: The clone's antigen remains unknown. No quality values exist for individual bases; no much larger clone is one base distant.

One collaborating source in Seattle enrolled patients while the patients were actively infected and followed the patients over time throughout the course of disease. Whole blood was collected in K2EDTA tubes by collaborating institutions according to the institutions' own protocols. For TCRbeta analysis, collaborators shipped samples as frozen whole blood, isolated PBMCs, or DNA extracted from either of those sample types. The immunoSEQ Assay, a bias-controlled multiplex PCR, was used to amplify TCRbeta CDR3 regions from genomic DNA. The study's processing was this. The number of nucleated cells in each sample was estimated from the amplification of reference gene primers within the assay. Sequence reads were collapsed and filtered to measure the absolute abundance of every unique TCRbeta CDR3 rearrangement. Productive Simpson clonality was computed per sample as the square root of Simpson's diversity index over productive rearrangements. The table was pulled from immuneACCESS by TCRdb, which kept in-frame rearrangements only. Such tables lose some clones; where checked, under half of the loss comes from unresolved V genes, and the rest has no known cause. D and trimming come from the DNA, and the V and J calls and clone size come from that table. The sample table lists under 400,000 clones, around 87% of them with a count of one. The ten largest clones take up 8% to 13% of the sample.

The receptor's source is a woman aged 25 to 39 with COVID-19, enrolled during active disease. The specimen was peripheral blood.

The DNA is as follows: TGTGCCAGCAGCCCGAGGACAGGGAGGTACGCTGAAGCTTTCTTT. It translates as CASSPRTGRYAEAFF. This sequence uses TRBV7-9 and TRBJ1-1, with 8 junctional bases fitting TRBD1. Relative to germline, V is missing 5 bases and J is missing 6 bases, with 11 bases of the junction outside any gene match. Sequences SEHNR (CDR1) and FQNEAQ (CDR2) are obtained from the germline V gene (reference sequence). Including the terminal cysteine and phenylalanine, the CDR3 comprises 15 residues. The read is trimmed to its CDR3 DNA, 45 bases read in frame from base 1.